The present T cell receptor beta chain was sequenced within a study of early T cells in non-severe SARS-CoV-2 infection. Trimming cost V 7 bases and J 0 bases; bases outside gene matches: 8. Germline V gene sequence: CDR1 MDHEN, CDR2 SYDVKM. This CDR3 spans 15 amino acids. One entry per CDR3 protein results from TCRdb running MiXCR on the 5' RACE reads. The sample shows fewer than 100,000 distinct CDR3 sequences, more than 7.5% of them seen only once. The sequence came from an adult who was a healthcare worker with PCR-confirmed SARS-CoV-2 infection or an uninfected control (not recorded which). The V gene is TRBV28, the J gene TRBJ2-7; TRBD2 aligns across 8 bases. Specimen: whole blood. The chain's CDR3 is CASTFTGGSSYEQYF. Here the CDR3 DNA reads TGTGCCAGCACCTTTACGGGGGGGAGCTCCTACGAGCAGTACTTC.